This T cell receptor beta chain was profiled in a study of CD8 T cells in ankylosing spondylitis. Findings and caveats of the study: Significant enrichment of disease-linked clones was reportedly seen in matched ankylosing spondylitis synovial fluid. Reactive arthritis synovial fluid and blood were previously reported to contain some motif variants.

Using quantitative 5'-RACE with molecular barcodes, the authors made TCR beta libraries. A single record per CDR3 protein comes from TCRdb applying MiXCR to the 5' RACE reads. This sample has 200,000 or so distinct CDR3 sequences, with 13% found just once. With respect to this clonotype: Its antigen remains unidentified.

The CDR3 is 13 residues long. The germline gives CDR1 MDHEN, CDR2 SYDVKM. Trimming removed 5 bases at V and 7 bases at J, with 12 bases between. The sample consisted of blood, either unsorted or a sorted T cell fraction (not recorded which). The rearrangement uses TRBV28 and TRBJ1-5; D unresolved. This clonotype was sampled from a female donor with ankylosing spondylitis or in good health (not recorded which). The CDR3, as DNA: TGTGCCAGCAGTCCGACGGCTTTGCAGCCCCAGCATTTT. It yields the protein CASSPTALQPQHF.